The 27 T cell receptor beta chains reported below all come from one sample, sequenced in a study of Ad26.COV2.S vaccination and SARS-CoV-2 variants. Only in-frame clones appear in the TCRdb table, and some are missing; sequencing was by immunoSEQ multiplex PCR. The sample consists of fewer than 150,000 clones, approximately 90% of them appearing once. The sequencing used peripheral blood, collected after recovery from COVID-19. Receptors were obtained from a human donor who had recovered from COVID-19.

This chain connects TRBV11-2 to TRBJ1-1, with D hard to call. Trimming left V 2 bases short and J 4 bases short, with 8 bases between. In germline, CDR1 is SGHAT, CDR2 FQNNGV. The CDR3 has 13 residues. The CDR3 here is CASSLFTGTEAFF. The CDR3 DNA sequence: TGTGCCAGCAGCTTATTCACGGGCACTGAAGCTTTCTTT.

This clone appeared once. The CDR3 loop is CASSPRQGSNTGELFF. CDR3 sequence (DNA): TGTGCCAGCTCACCTCGGCAGGGGTCTAACACCGGGGAGCTGTTTTTT. This rearrangement joins TRBV18 to TRBJ2-2; possible D gene TRBD1, 6 bases. The germline V and J ends were trimmed by 3 bases and 2 bases, with 13 bases remaining between them. CDR3 length: 16 amino acids. The germline V gene encodes CDR1 KGHSH and CDR2 LQKENI.

The chain combines TRBV28 with TRBJ2-1; a weak D match, TRBD1 (6 bases). Trimming cost V 8 bases and J 4 bases, with 15 bases left between them. This CDR3 has 14 amino acids. Germline V gene sequence: CDR1 MDHEN, CDR2 SYDVKM. For the CDR3, the DNA is TGTGCCAGCGGCCGTGTAGGGGGTTACAATGAGCAGTTCTTC. The encoded protein is CASGRVGGYNEQFF.

For this clone: At the DNA level, this CDR3 is encoded by other sequences in the same sample as well. This chain joins TRBV6-6 and TRBJ1-2, with 7 bases fitting TRBD1. The V gene end was trimmed by 6 bases and the J gene end by 0 bases; junction bases not matched to a gene: 4. The germline V gene encodes CDR1 MNHNY and CDR2 SVGAGI (reference sequence). The CDR3 length is 14 residues. The CDR3 DNA reads TGTGCCAGCAGCTCCGGGACAGCTAACTATGGCTACACCTTC. Its translation: CASSSGTANYGYTF.

The CDR3 DNA reads TGTGCCAGTAGTTTCCGAGGGGACTTCACCGGGGAGCTGTTTTTT. Its protein product is CASSFRGDFTGELFF. This chain links TRBV19 with TRBJ2-2, with TRBD2 as a possible D gene (6 bases). V lost 5 bases and J lost 4, with 14 bases in between. Looked up from germline, CDR1 is LNHDA and CDR2 is SQIVND (reference sequence). This CDR3 is 15 amino acids long.

V and J are TRBV3-1 (or the pseudogene TRBV3-2) and TRBJ1-5; 10 bases map to TRBD1. There are 19 residues in the CDR3. CDR1 is LGHDT and CDR2 is YNNKEL in the germline V gene (reference sequence). The ends lost 5 bases at V and 1 base at J; junction bases unmatched: 14. Here the CDR3 DNA reads TGTGCCAGCAGCGGTAGTCGACAGGGGGCCAGATTAAGCAATCAGCCCCAGCATTTT. It yields the protein CASSGSRQGARLSNQPQHF.

The CDR3 protein is CASSSTTGSNGYTF. CDR3 DNA sequence: TGCGCCAGCAGTTCTACAACAGGGTCGAATGGCTACACCTTC. The V and J genes are TRBV5-1 and TRBJ1-2; TRBD1 is a possible D gene (6 bases). CDR3 length: 14 residues. V lost 5 bases and J lost 6, with 17 bases in between. Germline V gene data show CDR1 as SGHRS and CDR2 as YFSETQ.

V and J are TRBV15 and TRBJ2-7; 7 nucleotides line up with TRBD2. CDR3 length: 14 amino acids. CDR1 is LNHNV and CDR2 is YYDKDF in the germline V gene (reference sequence). Unmatched junction bases numbered 3, after V lost 4 bases and J lost 0 bases. The CDR3 DNA is TGTGCCACCAGCAAAGCGGGGTTCTCCTACGAGCAGTACTTC. Translated: CATSKAGFSYEQYF.

The chain couples TRBV5-1 to TRBJ1-2; D unclear. The CDR3 sequence is 14 residues long. Deletions cut 0 bases from V and 5 bases from J, with 11 bases between. Germline V gives CDR1 SGHRS, CDR2 YFSETQ. CDR3 sequence (DNA): TGCGCCAGCAGCTTGGGGGAACAGAGGTATGGCTACACCTTC. Residues: CASSLGEQRYGYTF. Complete variable domain (other parts from reference TRBV5-1 and TRBJ1-2): KAGVTQTPRYLIKTRGQQVTLSCSPISGHRSVSWYQQTPGQGLQFLFEYFSETQRNKGNFPGRFSGRQFSNSRSEMNVSTLELGDSALYLCASSLGEQRYGYTFGSGTRLTVV.

V and J are TRBV7-8 and TRBJ2-2; D may correspond to TRBD1 or TRBD2 (6 bases each). CDR3 size: 15 residues. CDR1 and CDR2 (germline): SGHVS, FQNEAQ. CDR3 residues: CGSLVGGSNTGELFF. In DNA, the CDR3 is TGTGGTTCTCTAGTGGGGGGCTCGAACACCGGGGAGCTGTTTTTT.

Notes on this clone: The same CDR3 arises from other DNA sequences in this sample as well. V usage is TRBV7-9 and J usage is TRBJ1-2; TRBD1 matches 8 bases. V gave up 4 bases and J gave up 2 bases; unmatched junction bases: 6. This CDR3 region has 15 residues. Germline V gene data show CDR1 as SEHNR and CDR2 as FQNEAQ (reference sequence). CDR3 bases: TGTGCCAGCAGCTCTTCAAGACAGGGGAACTATGGCTACACCTTC. Residues: CASSSSRQGNYGYTF.

This sequence joins TRBV25-1 and TRBJ2-3; no clear D gene. The CDR3 has 17 residues. Germline CDR1 is MGHDK and CDR2 is SYGVNS. Deletions cut 4 bases from V and 1 base from J, with 18 bases between. Written as DNA, the CDR3 is TGTGCCAGCAGTGCCCAAAAAGAGGCCCGGGGCACAGATACGCAGTATTTT. It specifies CASSAQKEARGTDTQYF.

In this sample, this clone turned up a few times. The genes are TRBV9 and TRBJ2-3, with D possibly matching TRBD1 (5 bases). The CDR3 is 14 amino acids. Germline lookup yields CDR1 SGDLS and CDR2 YYNGEE. V dropped 3 bases and J dropped 0 bases, with 8 bases sitting between them. The CDR3 region has the DNA TGTGCCAGCAGCGCGCAGGGTAGCACAGATACGCAGTATTTT. Amino acids: CASSAQGSTDTQYF.

This rearrangement joins TRBV11-2 to TRBJ2-5, with 9 positions matching TRBD2. V was clipped by 2 bases and J by 3 bases; unmatched bases: 13. Germline V CDR1 and CDR2: SGHAT, FQNNGV. The CDR3 is made up of 18 amino acids. This CDR3 is CASSLLHIAGVEKETQYF. CDR3 coding DNA: TGTGCCAGCAGCTTATTGCATATAGCGGGGGTAGAAAAAGAGACCCAGTACTTC. The full variable domain, its missing parts supplied by reference TRBV11-2 and TRBJ2-5, is EAGVAQSPRYKIIEKRQSVAFWCNPISGHATLYWYQQILGQGPKLLIQFQNNGVVDDSQLPKDRFSAERLKGVDSTLKIQPAKLEDSAVYLCASSLLHIAGVEKETQYFGPGTRLLVL.

This chain joins TRBV27 and TRBJ2-1; maybe TRBD2 (6 bases). This CDR3 has 14 residues. Trimming cost V 3 bases and J 1 base, with 7 bases left between them. Germline assignment: CDR1 MNHEY and CDR2 SMNVEV (reference sequence). In nucleotides, the CDR3 is TGTGCCAGCAGTTTTAGCGGTTCCTACAATGAGCAGTTCTTC. Translation gives CASSFSGSYNEQFF.

This clone has just one count. The CDR3 sequence: CASSQTEEAFF. DNA for the CDR3: TGTGCCAGCAGCCAAACAGAGGAAGCTTTCTTT. The V and J genes are TRBV3-1 (or the pseudogene TRBV3-2) and TRBJ1-1, with D uncertain. The CDR3 is 11 amino acids. The germline V gene has CDR1 LGHDT and CDR2 YNNKEL (reference sequence). V was cut by 2 bases and J by 8 bases, with 6 bases left in between.

The CDR3 coding sequence is TGTGCCATCAGTGGGAGGGCGGCCGGGGAGCTGTTTTTT. This translates into CAISGRAAGELFF. The rearrangement links TRBV10-3 to TRBJ2-2, with D perhaps matching TRBD2 (6 bases). The length of the CDR3 is 13 residues. The V end was cut by 4 bases, the J end by 6 bases, with 9 bases between. Per germline, CDR1 ENHRY and CDR2 SYGVKD.

This sequence joins TRBV20-1 and TRBJ2-6; D unresolved. The CDR3 is 14 residues long. V was shortened by 3 bases and J by 0 bases, with 6 bases between the two germline ends. CDR1 is DFQATT, CDR2 SNEGSKA, per germline (reference sequence). The CDR3 DNA follows: TGCAGTGCTAGTGCCATCTCTGGGGCCAACGTCCTGACTTTC. Translation gives CSASAISGANVLTF.

V gene TRBV11-2 combines with J gene TRBJ2-5; the D is unclear. The CDR3 has 11 residues. V lost 0 bases, J lost 14 bases, and 10 bases lay in between. In germline, CDR1 is SGHAT, CDR2 FQNNGV. This chain's CDR3 is CASSLDRDTYF. The CDR3 DNA sequence: TGTGCCAGCAGCTTAGATCGTGACACCTACTTC. The variable domain in full, completed from reference TRBV11-2 and TRBJ2-5, reads EAGVAQSPRYKIIEKRQSVAFWCNPISGHATLYWYQQILGQGPKLLIQFQNNGVVDDSQLPKDRFSAERLKGVDSTLKIQPAKLEDSAVYLCASSLDRDTYFGPGTRLLVL.

This clone was found many times. The chain couples TRBV27 to TRBJ1-1; 7 bases fit TRBD1. This CDR3 is built from 14 residues. CDR1 and CDR2 from the germline V gene are MNHEY and SMNVEV (reference sequence). Trimming removed 9 bases from V and 0 bases from J; junction bases left unmatched: 7. The CDR3 spells CASRSGQLNTEAFF. CDR3 DNA: TGTGCCAGTCGATCGGGACAGCTGAACACTGAAGCTTTCTTT.

This clone has just a few counts. This chain joins TRBV21-1 and TRBJ1-6; the D call TRBD1 from the table was never checked on the DNA. TRBV21-1 is shown as a pseudogene. The CDR3 has 18 residues. The CDR3 sequence: CASSKVTDSQPDNSPLHF. DNA for the CDR3: TGTGCCAGCAGCAAAGTGACGGACAGTCAGCCCGATAATTCACCCCTCCACTTT.

This chain joins TRBV19 and TRBJ1-5, with D perhaps TRBD1 (5 bases). The CDR3 spans 15 residues. Trimming shortened V by 3 bases and J by 0 bases, and 9 bases separated the two germline ends. The germline V gene encodes CDR1 LNHDA and CDR2 SQIVND (reference sequence). The CDR3: CASSMGGYSNQPQHF. The CDR3, as DNA: TGTGCCAGTAGTATGGGGGGGTATAGCAATCAGCCCCAGCATTTT.

The chain is built from TRBV11-2 and TRBJ2-7; 9 positions agree with TRBD2. The CDR3 consists of 12 residues. J lost 10 bases, V lost 5 bases, and 6 bases had no gene match. The germline gives CDR1 SGHAT, CDR2 FQNNGV. In nucleotides, the CDR3 is TGTGCCAGCAGCCCTGGGCTAGCGGGACAGTACTTC. Its protein is CASSPGLAGQYF.

The gene calls are TRBV4-3 and TRBJ1-4; tentatively, D is TRBD1 (5 bases). V dropped 8 bases and J dropped 8 bases, with 18 bases sitting between them. The CDR3 runs 14 residues. Germline loops: CDR1 LGHNA, CDR2 YSLEER. As DNA, the CDR3 is TGCGCCAGCGGCGGCAGGGAGCTTGGGGAAAAACTGTTTTTT. Residues: CASGGRELGEKLFF.

CDR3 region: CASSLDREWGQETQYF. The CDR3 bases are TGTGCCAGCAGCTTAGACAGGGAATGGGGTCAAGAGACCCAGTACTTC. The rearrangement links TRBV11-2 to TRBJ2-5; TRBD1 might be the D (5 bases). Trimming cost V 0 bases and J 2 bases, with 13 bases left between them. CDR1 SGHAT and CDR2 FQNNGV come from the germline V gene. CDR3 length equals 16 residues.

V and J are TRBV6-5 and TRBJ1-2, with D possibly TRBD1 on 5 matching bases. Germline V CDR1 and CDR2: MNHEY, SVGAGI. V lost 5 bases, J lost 2 bases, and 12 bases lay in between. The CDR3 loop spans 14 amino acids. CDR3 nucleotides: TGTGCCAGCAGTCACCCCCGGACAAACTATGGCTACACCTTC. Protein product: CASSHPRTNYGYTF.

J is TRBJ1-3 and V is TRBV19; 9 bases match TRBD1. CDR1 is LNHDA, CDR2 SQIVND, per germline (reference sequence). J gave up 7 bases and V 9 bases, and 13 bases lay outside the gene matches. There are 15 residues in the CDR3. This CDR3 is CASHTGQGTSNTIYF. CDR3 nucleotides: TGTGCCAGCCACACGGGACAGGGAACATCCAACACCATATATTTT.